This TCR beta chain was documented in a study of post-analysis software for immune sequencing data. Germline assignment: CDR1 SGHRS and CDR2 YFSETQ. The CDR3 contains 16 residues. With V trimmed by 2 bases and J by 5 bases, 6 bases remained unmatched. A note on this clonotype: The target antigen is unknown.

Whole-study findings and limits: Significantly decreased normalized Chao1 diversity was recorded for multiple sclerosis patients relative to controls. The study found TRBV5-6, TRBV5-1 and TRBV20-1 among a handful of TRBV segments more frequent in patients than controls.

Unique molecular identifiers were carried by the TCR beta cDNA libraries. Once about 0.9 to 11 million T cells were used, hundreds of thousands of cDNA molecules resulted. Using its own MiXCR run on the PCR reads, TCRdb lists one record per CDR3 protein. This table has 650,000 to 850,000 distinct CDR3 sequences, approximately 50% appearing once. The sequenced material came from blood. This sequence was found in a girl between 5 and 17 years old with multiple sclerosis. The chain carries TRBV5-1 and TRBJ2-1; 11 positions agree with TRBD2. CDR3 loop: CASSFPTSGVDNEQFF. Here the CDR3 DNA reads TGCGCCAGCAGCTTTCCGACTAGCGGGGTAGACAATGAGCAGTTCTTC.